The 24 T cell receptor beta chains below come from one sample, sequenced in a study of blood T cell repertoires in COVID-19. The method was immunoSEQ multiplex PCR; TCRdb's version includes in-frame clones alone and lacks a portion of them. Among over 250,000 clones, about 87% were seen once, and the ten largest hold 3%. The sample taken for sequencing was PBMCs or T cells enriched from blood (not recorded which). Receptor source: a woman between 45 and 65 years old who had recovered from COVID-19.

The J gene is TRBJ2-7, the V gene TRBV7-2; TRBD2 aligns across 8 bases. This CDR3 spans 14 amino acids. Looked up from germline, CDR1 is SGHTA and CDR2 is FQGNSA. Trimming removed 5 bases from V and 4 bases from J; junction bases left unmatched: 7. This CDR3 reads CASSATAGGYEQYF. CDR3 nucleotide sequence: TGTGCCAGCAGCGCCACGGCGGGAGGATACGAGCAGTACTTC.

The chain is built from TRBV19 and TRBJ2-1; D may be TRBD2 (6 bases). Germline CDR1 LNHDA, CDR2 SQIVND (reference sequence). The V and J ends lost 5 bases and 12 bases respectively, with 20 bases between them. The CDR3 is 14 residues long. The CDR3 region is CASSPGPLGLAQFF. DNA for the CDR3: TGTGCCAGTAGTCCGGGGCCCCTGGGACTCGCGCAGTTCTTC.

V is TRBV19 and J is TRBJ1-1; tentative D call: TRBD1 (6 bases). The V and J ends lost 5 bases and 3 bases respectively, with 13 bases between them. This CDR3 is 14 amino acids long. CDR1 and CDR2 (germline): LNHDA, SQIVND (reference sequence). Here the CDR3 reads CASSWGGRDTEAFF. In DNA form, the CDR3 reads TGTGCCAGTAGTTGGGGGGGCCGGGACACTGAAGCTTTCTTT.

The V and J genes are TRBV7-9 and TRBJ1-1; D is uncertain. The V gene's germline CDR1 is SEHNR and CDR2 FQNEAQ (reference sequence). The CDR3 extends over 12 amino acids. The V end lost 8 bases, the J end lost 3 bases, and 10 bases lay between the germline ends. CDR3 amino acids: CASSGQDTEAFF. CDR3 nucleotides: TGTGCCAGCTCCGGCCAGGACACTGAAGCTTTCTTT.

CDR3 DNA sequence: TGTGCCAGCAGCTTGACAGGGTTGACAGATACGCAGTATTTT. It encodes CASSLTGLTDTQYF. This chain connects TRBV7-3 to TRBJ2-3, with 7 positions matching TRBD1. V lost 3 bases to trimming and J lost 3 bases; unmatched junction nucleotides: 3. CDR1 is SGHTA, CDR2 FQGTGA, per germline. The CDR3 consists of 14 residues.

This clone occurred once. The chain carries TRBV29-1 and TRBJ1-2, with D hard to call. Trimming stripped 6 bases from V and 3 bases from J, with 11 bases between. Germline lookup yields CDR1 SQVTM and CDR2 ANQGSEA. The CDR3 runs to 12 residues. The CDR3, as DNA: TGCAGCGTCTCAGACACGTACTATGGCTACACCTTC. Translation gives CSVSDTYYGYTF.

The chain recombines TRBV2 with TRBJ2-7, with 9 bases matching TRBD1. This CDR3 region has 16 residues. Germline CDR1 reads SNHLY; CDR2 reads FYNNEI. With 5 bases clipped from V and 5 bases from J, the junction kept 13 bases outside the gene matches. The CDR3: CASSNLRSGQGNEQYF. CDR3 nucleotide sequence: TGTGCCAGCAGTAACCTACGATCGGGACAGGGCAACGAGCAGTACTTC.

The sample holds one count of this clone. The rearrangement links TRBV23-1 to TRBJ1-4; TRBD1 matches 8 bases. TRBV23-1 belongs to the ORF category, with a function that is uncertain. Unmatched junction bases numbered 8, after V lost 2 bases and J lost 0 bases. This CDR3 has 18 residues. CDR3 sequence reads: CASSQPGQAGSTNEKLFF. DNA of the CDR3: TGCGCCAGCAGTCAACCGGGACAGGCGGGGTCAACTAATGAAAAACTGTTTTTT.

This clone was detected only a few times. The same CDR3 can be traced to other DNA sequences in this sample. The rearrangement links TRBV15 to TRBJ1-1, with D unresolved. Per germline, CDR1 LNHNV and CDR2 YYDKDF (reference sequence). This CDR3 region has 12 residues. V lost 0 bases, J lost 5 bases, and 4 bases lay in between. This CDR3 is CATSRDITEAFF. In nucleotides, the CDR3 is TGTGCCACCAGCAGAGATATAACTGAAGCTTTCTTT.

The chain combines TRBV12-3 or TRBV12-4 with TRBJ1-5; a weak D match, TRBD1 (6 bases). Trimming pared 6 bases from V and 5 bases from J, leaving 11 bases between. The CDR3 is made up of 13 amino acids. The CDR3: CASSRQVDQPQHF. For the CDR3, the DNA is TGTGCCAGCAGCCGACAGGTGGATCAGCCCCAGCATTTT.

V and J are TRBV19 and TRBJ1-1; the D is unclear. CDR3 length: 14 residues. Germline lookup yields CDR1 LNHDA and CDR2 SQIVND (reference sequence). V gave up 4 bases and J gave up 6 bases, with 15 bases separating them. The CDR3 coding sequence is TGTGCCAGTAGTAGACCCCCGTCAGGTCCTGAAGCTTTCTTT. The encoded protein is CASSRPPSGPEAFF.

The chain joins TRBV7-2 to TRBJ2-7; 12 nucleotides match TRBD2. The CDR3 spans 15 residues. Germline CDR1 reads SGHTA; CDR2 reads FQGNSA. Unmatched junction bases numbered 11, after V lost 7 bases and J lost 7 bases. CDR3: CASTRRLAGDFEQYF. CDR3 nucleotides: TGTGCCAGCACTAGAAGACTAGCGGGAGATTTTGAGCAGTACTTC.

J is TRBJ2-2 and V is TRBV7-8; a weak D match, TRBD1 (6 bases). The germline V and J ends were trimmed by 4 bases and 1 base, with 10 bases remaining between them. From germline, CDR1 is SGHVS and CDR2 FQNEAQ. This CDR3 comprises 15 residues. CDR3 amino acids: CASSSGQLNTGELFF. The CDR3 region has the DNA TGTGCCAGCAGCTCAGGACAGTTGAACACCGGGGAGCTGTTTTTT. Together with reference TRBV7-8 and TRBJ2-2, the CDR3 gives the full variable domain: GAGVSQSPRYKVAKRGQDVALRCDPISGHVSLFWYQQALGQGPEFLTYFQNEAQLDKSGLPSDRFFAERPEGSVSTLKIQRTQQEDSAVYLCASSSGQLNTGELFFGEGSRLTVL.

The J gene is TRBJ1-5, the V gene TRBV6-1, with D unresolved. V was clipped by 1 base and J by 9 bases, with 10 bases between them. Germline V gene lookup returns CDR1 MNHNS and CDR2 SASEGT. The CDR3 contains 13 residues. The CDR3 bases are TGTGCCAGCAGTGAAGGGCCAAACCTGCCCCAGCATTTT. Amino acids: CASSEGPNLPQHF.

In nucleotides, the CDR3 is TGTGCCAGCAGCAAACATCTTCCGGTACAGATAAGCACAGATACGCAGTATTTT. Translation: CASSKHLPVQISTDTQYF. The chain joins TRBV7-8 to TRBJ2-3, with unresolved D. V lost 5 bases and J 0 bases, leaving 21 bases between the germline ends. The V gene's germline CDR1 is SGHVS and CDR2 FQNEAQ. The CDR3 covers 18 residues.

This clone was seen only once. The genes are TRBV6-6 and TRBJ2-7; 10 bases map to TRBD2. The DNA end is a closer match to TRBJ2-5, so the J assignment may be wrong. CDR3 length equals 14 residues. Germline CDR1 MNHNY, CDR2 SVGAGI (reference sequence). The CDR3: CASSRTSGGETQYF. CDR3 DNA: TGTGCCAGCAGTCGGACTAGCGGCGGAGAGACCCAGTACTTC.

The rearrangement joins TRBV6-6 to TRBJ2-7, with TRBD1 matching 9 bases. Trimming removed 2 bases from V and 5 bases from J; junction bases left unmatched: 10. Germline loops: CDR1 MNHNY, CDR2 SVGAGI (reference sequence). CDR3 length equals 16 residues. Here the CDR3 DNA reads TGTGCCAGCAGTTACCGACCGGGACAGGGAAGAAACGAGCAGTACTTC. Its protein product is CASSYRPGQGRNEQYF.

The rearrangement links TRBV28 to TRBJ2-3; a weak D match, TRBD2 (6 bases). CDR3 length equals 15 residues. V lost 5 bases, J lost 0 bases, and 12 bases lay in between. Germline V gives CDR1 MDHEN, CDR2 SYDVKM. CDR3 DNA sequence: TGTGCCAGCAGTAGGGCGGGGCCCAGCACAGATACGCAGTATTTT. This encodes CASSRAGPSTDTQYF.

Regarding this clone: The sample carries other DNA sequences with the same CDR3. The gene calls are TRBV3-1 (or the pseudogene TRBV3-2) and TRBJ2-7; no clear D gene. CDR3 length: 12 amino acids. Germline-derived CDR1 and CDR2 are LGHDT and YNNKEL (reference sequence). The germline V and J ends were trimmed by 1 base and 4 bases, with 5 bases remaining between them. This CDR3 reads CASSQVTYEQYF. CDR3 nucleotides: TGTGCCAGCAGCCAAGTAACTTACGAGCAGTACTTC.

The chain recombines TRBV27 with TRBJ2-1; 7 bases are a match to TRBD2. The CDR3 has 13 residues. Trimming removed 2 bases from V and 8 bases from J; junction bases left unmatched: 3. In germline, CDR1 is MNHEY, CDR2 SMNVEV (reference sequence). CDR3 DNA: TGTGCCAGCAGTTTAGCGGGAGTGGATGAGCAGTTCTTC. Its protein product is CASSLAGVDEQFF.

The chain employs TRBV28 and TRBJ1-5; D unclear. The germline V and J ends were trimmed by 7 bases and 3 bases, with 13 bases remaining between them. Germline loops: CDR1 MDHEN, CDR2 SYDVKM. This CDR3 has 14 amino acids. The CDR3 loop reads CASTQGRFNQPQHF. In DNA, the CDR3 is TGTGCCAGCACTCAAGGGAGGTTCAATCAGCCCCAGCATTTT.

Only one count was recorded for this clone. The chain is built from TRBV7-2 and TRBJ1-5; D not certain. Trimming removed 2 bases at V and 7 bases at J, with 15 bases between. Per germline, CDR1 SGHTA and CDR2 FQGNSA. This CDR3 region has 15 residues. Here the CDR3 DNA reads TGTGCCAGCAGCTTACGACCGGCGACTGGACAGCCCCAGCATTTT. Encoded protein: CASSLRPATGQPQHF.

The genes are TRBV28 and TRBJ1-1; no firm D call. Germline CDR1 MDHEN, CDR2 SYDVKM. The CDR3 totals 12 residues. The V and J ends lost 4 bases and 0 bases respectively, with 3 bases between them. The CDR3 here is CASSSMNTEAFF. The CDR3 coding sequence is TGTGCCAGCAGTTCCATGAACACTGAAGCTTTCTTT.

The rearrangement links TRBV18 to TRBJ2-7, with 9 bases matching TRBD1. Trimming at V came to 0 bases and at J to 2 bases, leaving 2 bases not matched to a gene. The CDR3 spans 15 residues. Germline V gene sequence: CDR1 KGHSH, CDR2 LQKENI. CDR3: CASSPPGQGAYEQYF. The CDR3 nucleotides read TGTGCCAGCTCACCACCGGGACAGGGAGCCTACGAGCAGTACTTC.